These 17 T cell receptor beta chains were all obtained from the same sample, sequenced in a study of blood T cell repertoires in COVID-19. Assay: immunoSEQ multiplex PCR; the TCRdb copy retains only in-frame clones and omits some. The sample carries about 180,000 clones, 65% to 90% recorded once. The sample comprised peripheral blood. The receptors were sampled from a human donor in a cohort sampled during active COVID-19.

This chain connects TRBV21-1 to TRBJ1-5. TRBV21-1 constitutes a pseudogene. The CDR3 has 15 residues. In DNA form, the CDR3 reads TGTGCCAGCAGCTGGGGAGCGGGGGACAATCAGCCCCAGCATTTT. The encoded protein is CASSWGAGDNQPQHF.

The CDR3 DNA reads as TGTGCCAGCAGCTTCCCGACTAGCGGGACCCTTTTCGAGCAGTACTTC. Translation: CASSFPTSGTLFEQYF. The chain joins TRBV7-9 to TRBJ2-7; 11 bases are shared with TRBD2. Germline values: CDR1 SEHNR, CDR2 FQNEAQ (reference sequence). This CDR3 contains 16 residues. Trimming at V came to 3 bases and at J to 6 bases, leaving 10 bases not matched to a gene.

The V and J genes are TRBV10-1 and TRBJ1-1; weak D call: TRBD1 (6 bases). The CDR3 loop spans 14 amino acids. The V gene's germline CDR1 is WNHNN and CDR2 SYGVQD (reference sequence). Trimming took 6 bases from V and 1 from J, leaving 12 bases between them. This chain's CDR3 is CASRSGDANTEAFF. The CDR3 bases are TGCGCCAGCAGGTCAGGGGATGCGAACACTGAAGCTTTCTTT.

The chain combines TRBV6-4 with TRBJ2-3, with 7 nucleotides matching TRBD2. The CDR3 loop spans 15 amino acids. V lost 0 bases and J lost 3; bases outside the gene matches: 3. Germline-derived CDR1 and CDR2 are MRHNA and SNTAGT. The DNA for the CDR3 is TGTGCCAGCAGTGACTCGATCGGGGGGACAGATACGCAGTATTTT. This gives the protein CASSDSIGGTDTQYF.

CDR3 nucleotides: TGTGCCAGCAGTCCAGGACAGGGGAAGGAGCCCCAGCATTTT. As protein: CASSPGQGKEPQHF. The V call is TRBV28, the J call TRBJ1-5; 9 positions agree with TRBD1. The germline V gene encodes CDR1 MDHEN and CDR2 SYDVKM. This CDR3 has 14 residues. The junction had 7 bases not matched to a gene; V was cut back by 5 bases and J by 8 bases.

The CDR3 reads CASSFQAGELFF. For the CDR3, the DNA is TGTGCCAGCAGCTTCCAGGCCGGGGAGCTGTTTTTT. The rearrangement joins TRBV7-3 to TRBJ2-2, with unresolved D. Germline-derived CDR1 and CDR2 are SGHTA and FQGTGA. The CDR3 is 12 residues long. The V gene lost 3 bases and the J gene lost 6 bases, with 5 bases spanning the gap.

The V and J genes are TRBV7-2 and TRBJ2-7; 11 bases are a match to TRBD2. The V gene end was trimmed by 4 bases and the J gene end by 5 bases; junction bases not matched to a gene: 4. This CDR3 region has 14 residues. Germline-derived CDR1 and CDR2 are SGHTA and FQGNSA. CDR3 nucleotide sequence: TGTGCCAGCAGCTCACTAGCGGGAGCCAACGAGCAGTACTTC. Its translation: CASSSLAGANEQYF.

This clone was picked up a small number of times. The chain recombines TRBV5-4 with TRBJ2-7; D not resolved. The CDR3 has 15 residues. V was trimmed by 0 bases and J by 1 base, leaving 11 bases between them. The germline V gene encodes CDR1 SGHNT and CDR2 YYREEE (reference sequence). The CDR3 sequence is CASSLGGDRSYEQYF. Written as DNA, the CDR3 is TGTGCCAGCAGCTTGGGAGGCGACCGTTCCTACGAGCAGTACTTC.

The rearrangement joins TRBV6-6 to TRBJ1-2, with a possible D match to TRBD1 (5 bases). This CDR3 contains 15 residues. The germline V gene has CDR1 MNHNY and CDR2 SVGAGI (reference sequence). Trimming took 6 bases from V and 2 from J, leaving 16 bases between them. The CDR3 here is CASSRSEGRNYGYTF. The CDR3 DNA follows: TGTGCCAGCAGCCGTTCGGAGGGGCGCAACTATGGCTACACCTTC.

V gene TRBV6-2 or TRBV6-3 combines with J gene TRBJ2-3; 7 bases align to TRBD1. The CDR3 totals 15 residues. Per germline, CDR1 MNHEY and CDR2 SVGEGT. V lost 5 bases and J lost 2; bases outside the gene matches: 7. This chain's CDR3 is CASSLSTGITDTQYF. In DNA, the CDR3 is TGTGCCAGCAGTCTCTCGACAGGGATCACAGATACGCAGTATTTT.

V is TRBV12-5 and J is TRBJ2-1; TRBD2 is a possible D gene (5 bases). The germline V gene has CDR1 LGHNT and CDR2 FRNRAP. The CDR3 has 15 residues. The V end lost 1 base, the J end lost 1 base, and 8 bases lay between the germline ends. The CDR3 spells CASGLGGKSYNEQFF. Written as DNA, the CDR3 is TGTGCTAGTGGTTTGGGAGGGAAGTCCTACAATGAGCAGTTCTTC.

V usage is TRBV2 and J usage is TRBJ2-7; D unresolved. V lost 2 bases to trimming and J lost 3 bases, with 8 bases between them. The CDR3 has 13 residues. Germline V gives CDR1 SNHLY, CDR2 FYNNEI. CDR3 sequence reads: CASSESLFYEQYF. For the CDR3, the DNA is TGTGCCAGCAGTGAATCCCTATTCTACGAGCAGTACTTC.

The CDR3 here is CASSRGVGANSNEQFF. In DNA, the CDR3 is TGTGCCAGCAGCCGGGGGGTGGGGGCGAATTCCAATGAGCAGTTCTTC. The gene calls are TRBV5-8 and TRBJ2-1; TRBD2 is a possible D gene (7 bases). Trimming stripped 4 bases from V and 6 bases from J, with 20 bases between. Looked up from germline, CDR1 is SGHTS and CDR2 is YDEGEE. This CDR3 has 16 residues.

The CDR3 DNA sequence: TGTGCCAGCAGCTTAACCGGGGACGAGCAGTACTTC. This encodes CASSLTGDEQYF. The chain employs TRBV7-2 and TRBJ2-7; a possible D gene is TRBD2 (5 bases). Germline-derived CDR1 and CDR2 are SGHTA and FQGNSA. This CDR3 is built from 12 residues. Trimming stripped 2 bases from V and 5 bases from J, with 7 bases between.

The rearrangement links TRBV7-3 to TRBJ2-7, with 9 positions matching TRBD1. This CDR3 region has 15 residues. V gave up 5 bases and J gave up 2 bases; unmatched junction bases: 7. CDR1 is SGHTA and CDR2 is FQGTGA in the germline V gene. In DNA form, the CDR3 reads TGTGCCAGCAGCACCACAGGGGGCCCCACCTACGAGCAGTACTTC. Encoded protein: CASSTTGGPTYEQYF.

The sample holds one count of this clone. The chain combines TRBV5-4 with TRBJ1-3, with 10 bases matching TRBD1. This CDR3 has 15 residues. The V and J ends lost 4 bases and 2 bases, in that order; junction bases with no gene match: 3. CDR1 is SGHNT, CDR2 YYREEE, per germline (reference sequence). The CDR3 DNA is TGTGCCAGCAGCCCTGGGACAGGGGCTGGAAACACCATATATTTT. Amino acid sequence: CASSPGTGAGNTIYF.

The chain couples TRBV4-1 to TRBJ2-2; 8 bases fit TRBD2. Per the germline V gene, CDR1 is MGHRA and CDR2 is YSYEKL. This CDR3 comprises 15 residues. V lost 6 bases to trimming and J lost 5 bases; unmatched junction nucleotides: 8. The CDR3 protein is CASRPIAGKTGELFF. The DNA of the CDR3 is TGCGCCAGCAGGCCCATAGCGGGAAAAACCGGGGAGCTGTTTTTT.